This TCR beta chain is drawn from a study of blood T cell repertoires in COVID-19. Study background: COVID-19 samples collected from the United States, Italy and Spain covered acute and convalescent phases. The analysed material was cDNA or gDNA that came from T cells, B-cell-depleted T cells, or PBMCs.

J gave up 0 bases and V 2 bases, and 11 bases lay outside the gene matches. Germline V gene lookup returns CDR1 SGHRS and CDR2 YFSETQ. This CDR3 region has 18 residues. Authors' analysis steps: By means of reference gene primer amplification, nucleated cell counts were estimated. The method was immunoSEQ multiplex PCR; TCRdb's version includes in-frame clones alone and lacks a portion of them. V and J calls and clone size are as listed in that table; D and trimming were resolved from the DNA. This repertoire shows a few hundred thousand clones, 75% to 90% found once; its top ten account for 7.5% to 9.5%. Enrolled during active infection, Seattle patients were then followed longitudinally.

This receptor was taken from a woman aged 80 or older with COVID-19, enrolled during active disease. This chain links TRBV5-1 with TRBJ2-3; 8 nucleotides align to TRBD1. Sequencing was carried out using peripheral blood. CDR3 in DNA: TGCGCCAGCAGCTTTCTCGGGACAGGAACCTCTAGCACAGATACGCAGTATTTT. Its protein is CASSFLGTGTSSTDTQYF.